One and the same sample provided the 15 T cell receptor beta chains below, sequenced in a study of T cells expressing NK-cell markers. TCRdb re-called the 5' RACE reads, yielding one record per CDR3 amino acid sequence without DNA. The sample spans under 500,000 distinct CDR3 sequences; the ten largest clones claim approximately 7%. The sequenced sample consisted of blood T cells: a sorted CD56 or NKG2C T cell subset, CD4+ or CD8+ T cells, or bulk PBMC T cells (not recorded which). These receptors were collected from a woman aged 18 to 75 in good health.

This chain joins TRBV3-1 and TRBJ1-2. The germline CDR1 and CDR2 sequences are LGHDT and YNNKEL (reference sequence). The CDR3 has 14 residues. The CDR3 loop reads CASSQDSRYYGYTF.

The V and J genes are TRBV7-2 and TRBJ2-1; checking the TCRdb D call of TRBD2 is not possible without DNA. Germline V gene lookup returns CDR1 SGHTA and CDR2 FQGNSA. The CDR3 runs to 15 residues. The CDR3 loop reads CASSRRTSGANEQFF.

The J gene is TRBJ2-2, the V gene TRBV5-1. This CDR3 has 15 residues. Germline V gives CDR1 SGHRS, CDR2 YFSETQ. Here the CDR3 reads CASSVGATNTGELFF.

This rearrangement joins TRBV28 to TRBJ1-2; TCRdb proposes TRBD1, but this gene call is untestable without DNA. The CDR3 spans 15 residues. CDR1 MDHEN and CDR2 SYDVKM come from the germline V gene. CDR3 amino acids: CASSGTGDPNYGYTF.

The chain couples TRBV5-6 to TRBJ1-3; TCRdb names TRBD1, which stays unverified in the absence of DNA. The CDR3 has 17 amino acids. CDR1 SGHDT and CDR2 YYEEEE come from the germline V gene. CDR3 region: CASSPGGLTHPGNTIYF.

The rearrangement links TRBV29-1 to TRBJ2-7; with no DNA, the TCRdb D assignment of TRBD1 cannot be verified. This CDR3 is 17 amino acids long. Germline CDR1 and CDR2: SQVTM and ANQGSEA. The CDR3 sequence is CSVEDVPRGGAAYEQYF.

This chain connects TRBV29-1 to TRBJ2-3; the D call from TCRdb, TRBD1, cannot be confirmed without DNA. Germline CDR1 SQVTM, CDR2 ANQGSEA. This CDR3 is built from 16 residues. The CDR3 reads CSVVGFGTRRTDTQYF.

This sequence joins TRBV6-1 and TRBJ2-2; TCRdb's D call of TRBD1 is untestable without DNA. This CDR3 spans 15 amino acids. CDR1 and CDR2 (germline): MNHNS, SASEGT. The CDR3 sequence is CASFPGQGVTGELFF.

The J gene is TRBJ2-6, the V gene TRBV5-1. CDR1 and CDR2 (germline): SGHRS, YFSETQ. The CDR3 extends over 16 amino acids. The CDR3 here is CASSLDGQRGANVLTF.

According to its frequency, this clonotype is medium-sized. The J gene is TRBJ1-5, the V gene TRBV3-1. The length of the CDR3 is 12 residues. CDR1 is LGHDT and CDR2 is YNNKEL in the germline V gene (reference sequence). The CDR3 reads CASSHLNQPQHF.

This chain joins TRBV11-2 and TRBJ2-3. The V gene's germline CDR1 is SGHAT and CDR2 FQNNGV. This CDR3 region has 16 residues. The CDR3 protein is CASSSRRHGMADTQYF.

The CDR3 sequence: CASIRDKAMVNTEAFF. V and J are TRBV2 and TRBJ1-1; absent DNA, TCRdb's TRBD1 call cannot be checked. The CDR3 has 16 residues. CDR1 is SNHLY, CDR2 FYNNEI, per germline.

V gene TRBV6-6 combines with J gene TRBJ1-1. Germline CDR1 reads MNHNY; CDR2 reads SVGAGI (reference sequence). The length of the CDR3 is 13 residues. The CDR3 loop reads CASSYSRGIEAFF.

The chain recombines TRBV3-1 with TRBJ1-2; the D gene TCRdb calls, TRBD1, cannot be checked with no DNA. The CDR3 has 15 residues. Germline CDR1 LGHDT, CDR2 YNNKEL (reference sequence). CDR3 loop: CASSQGGGSSYGYTF. The full variable domain, completed using reference TRBV3-1 and TRBJ1-2, is DTAVSQTPKYLVTQMGNDKSIKCEQNLGHDTMYWYKQDSKKFLKIMFSYNNKELIINETVPNRFSPKSPDKAHLNLHINSLELGDSAVYFCASSQGGGSSYGYTFGSGTRLTVV.

V usage is TRBV20-1 and J usage is TRBJ2-1; there is no DNA to check the TCRdb D call of TRBD2. Germline loops: CDR1 DFQATT, CDR2 SNEGSKA (reference sequence). The CDR3 runs to 16 residues. The CDR3 region is CSASELAGESYNEQFF.